The sequence of this T cell receptor beta chain was determined in a study of blood T cell repertoires in COVID-19 (dated by TCRdb to 2018 to 2021). Study-wide context: Collaborator samples came from the United States, Italy and Spain and covered acute and convalescent phases of COVID-19. Subjects who had been exposed to COVID-19, were actively infected with it, or had recovered from it provided the deeply sampled blood TCRbeta repertoires that made up the dataset. The material from the prospective study consisted of cDNA or gDNA derived from T cells, B-cell-depleted T cells, or PBMCs. Where available, HLA class I and class II types were taken from metadata supplied by the sample provider and were not determined by assay-based typing. Sample metadata almost always included a de-identified subject ID, COVID-19 status, age in years and sex. A freely available public database, intended as a resource for researchers studying the immune response to SARS-CoV-2, is where the repertoires were released. The samples were drawn from the first 160 participants of the ongoing ImmuneRACE study and from roughly 1,300 subjects provided by 6 global collaborators.

This clone has a single count. No cognate antigen has been identified for it. No base-level quality is on record; no much larger clone is a single base apart. TCRbeta CDR3 regions were amplified from genomic DNA using the immunoSEQ Assay, a bias-controlled multiplex PCR. Per the source publication's procedure: Nucleated cell counts per sample were estimated from amplification of reference gene primers within the assay. Sequence reads were collapsed and filtered to measure the absolute abundance of every unique TCRbeta CDR3 rearrangement. For each sample, productive Simpson clonality was calculated by taking the square root of Simpson's diversity index across productive rearrangements. TCRdb obtained this table from immuneACCESS and retained in-frame rearrangements with V and J assigned. These tables miss some clones; where compared with another copy, unresolved V genes account for less than half of the shortfall, and the remainder is unexplained. Clone size and the V and J calls come from that table; the DNA yielded D and trimming. The table for this sample lists over 70,000 clones; around 80% of them were counted only once. The leading ten clones occupy about 10% of the sample.

V gives up 7 bases and J gives up 6 bases, and the segment between their germline ends measures 16 bases. Spanning cysteine to phenylalanine, the CDR3 consists of 12 amino acids. Only CDR3 DNA is held: 36 bases, read in frame from base 1. Per the germline V gene, SQVTM is the CDR1 and ANQGSEA is the CDR2. What the work shows at the level of the full study, not this receptor alone: The quantity of clinical and demographic metadata differed by source and by participant and was supplied without curation.

Each collaborating institution followed its own protocols to collect whole blood in K2EDTA tubes. For TCRbeta analysis, collaborators shipped samples as frozen whole blood, isolated PBMCs, or DNA extracted from either of those sample types. The receptor was derived from a man in his sixties with acute or convalescent COVID-19. Here the chain combines TRBV29-1 and TRBJ2-7; the D segment could be TRBD1, given 6 matching bases. The specimen was peripheral blood. Read as DNA, the sequence is TGCAGCGCCTGGGGGCTGGCGGGCGAGCAGTACTTC. It codes for CSAWGLAGEQYF.